This T cell receptor (beta chain) was sequenced for a study of cytomegalovirus exposure and HLA in healthy donors. The study, taken as a whole, reports: The only immune exposure information that was available was CMV serostatus.

In regard to this clone: Its antigen is still unknown.

In the PCR, 60 Vbeta and 13 Jbeta primers were used. The assay was immunoSEQ multiplex PCR, and TCRdb's table has in-frame clones only and misses some. Listed are roughly 84,000 clones; about 0.6% falls within the top ten. The CDR3 has 13 residues. Between the trimmed V and J ends, which lost 7 bases and 6 bases, there was a span of 12 bases. CDR1 SNHLY and CDR2 FYNNEI come from the germline V gene. Input material: PBMCs. V is TRBV2 and J is TRBJ2-2; D is possibly TRBD2 (7 bases). The source of this sequence is a man aged 50-59 years in good health and CMV-seronegative. The CDR3 sequence is CASTEGGSGELFF. Written as DNA, the CDR3 is TGTGCCAGCACCGAGGGGGGGTCCGGGGAGCTGTTTTTT.